Below, 17 T cell receptor beta chains from the same sample are listed, as sequenced in a study of cytomegalovirus exposure and HLA in healthy donors. The PCR ran on 60 Vbeta and 13 Jbeta primers. The method was immunoSEQ multiplex PCR; TCRdb's version includes in-frame clones alone and lacks a portion of them. This sample has under 150,000 clones, with approximately 80% found just once. The material sequenced was PBMCs. The receptors originated from a woman between 40 and 55 years old in good health and CMV-seronegative.

The gene calls are TRBV28 and TRBJ1-2; tentatively, D is TRBD1 (5 bases). The CDR3 has 17 residues. The V gene's germline CDR1 is MDHEN and CDR2 SYDVKM. Trimming removed 5 bases from V and 0 bases from J, with 19 bases in between. DNA for the CDR3: TGTGCCAGCAGTCAGATTGTGACAGTCTCCACTAACTATGGCTACACCTTC. It is translated as CASSQIVTVSTNYGYTF.

V gene TRBV28 combines with J gene TRBJ1-5; D possibly corresponds to TRBD1 (6 bases). The V end was cut by 10 bases, the J end by 0 bases, with 13 bases between. Germline CDR1 is MDHEN and CDR2 is SYDVKM. This CDR3 region has 14 residues. The CDR3 DNA reads TGTGCCACCGAGGGACAAAATAGCAATCAGCCCCAGCATTTT. Its protein is CATEGQNSNQPQHF.

The chain employs TRBV6-5 and TRBJ1-2, with D possibly matching TRBD1 (5 bases). V was shortened by 6 bases and J by 2 bases, with 16 bases between the two germline ends. The CDR3 covers 15 residues. Germline V CDR1 and CDR2: MNHEY, SVGAGI. The CDR3 nucleotides are TGTGCCAGCAGAACCCCGCGGGGGGAAAACTATGGCTACACCTTC. This translates into CASRTPRGENYGYTF.

The J gene is TRBJ2-1, the V gene TRBV18; D uncertain. The V gene's germline CDR1 is KGHSH and CDR2 LQKENI. Between the trimmed V and J ends, which lost 6 bases and 5 bases, there was a span of 11 bases. CDR3 length: 13 residues. For the CDR3, the DNA is TGTGCCAGCTCCCCAGTGAGAAACAATGAGCAGTTCTTC. It codes for CASSPVRNNEQFF. Together with reference TRBV18 and TRBJ2-1, the CDR3 gives the full variable domain: NAGVMQNPRHLVRRRGQEARLRCSPMKGHSHVYWYRQLPEEGLKFMVYLQKENIIDESGMPKERFSAEFPKEGPSILRIQQVVRGDSAAYFCASSPVRNNEQFFGPGTRLTVL.

The table lists this clone with a few counts. The chain couples TRBV2 to TRBJ1-2; D is perhaps TRBD1 (6 bases). The CDR3 is 14 amino acids. Trimming removed 5 bases at V and 4 bases at J, with 14 bases between. Germline V gene data show CDR1 as SNHLY and CDR2 as FYNNEI. This CDR3 is CASSPDGQPYGYTF. CDR3 nucleotide sequence: TGTGCCAGCAGTCCGGATGGACAGCCCTATGGCTACACCTTC.

The chain couples TRBV5-1 to TRBJ2-5; D unclear. The DNA end lines up better with TRBJ2-7; the J call may be wrong. This CDR3 is 14 amino acids long. From germline, CDR1 is SGHRS and CDR2 YFSETQ. CDR3 nucleotide sequence: TGCGCCAGCAGCTTTTCCTCACCGTCCTACGAGCAGTACTTC. Protein product: CASSFSSPSYEQYF.

The V call is TRBV6-6, the J call TRBJ2-7; 12 positions agree with TRBD2. Germline V gene sequence: CDR1 MNHNY, CDR2 SVGAGI (reference sequence). The length of the CDR3 is 16 residues. Trimming took 7 bases from V and 0 from J; bases not matched to a gene: 7. This CDR3 reads CASTTSGGTGSYEQYF. DNA of the CDR3: TGTGCCAGCACCACTAGCGGGGGGACCGGCTCCTACGAGCAGTACTTC.

The rearrangement joins TRBV2 to TRBJ2-1; 8 bases line up with TRBD1. The CDR3 runs 14 residues. Germline loops: CDR1 SNHLY, CDR2 FYNNEI. The junction had 5 bases not matched to a gene; V was cut back by 7 bases and J by 3 bases. CDR3 region: CASTIQGDYNEQFF. The CDR3 nucleotides read TGTGCCAGCACCATACAGGGGGACTACAATGAGCAGTTCTTC.

The count of this clone is one. V is TRBV21-1 and J is TRBJ2-1; the table's D call TRBD2 went unverified against the DNA. TRBV21-1 is a pseudogene locus. This CDR3 has 17 amino acids. The CDR3 bases are TGTGCCAGCAGCAAATTTGGGGTTAGCGGGGCGGGGTGTGAGCAGTTCTTC. Translating gives CASSKFGVSGAGCEQFF.

CDR3 region: CASNPGLAGNEQFF. In nucleotides, the CDR3 is TGTGCCAGCAACCCCGGACTAGCCGGTAATGAGCAGTTCTTC. The rearrangement joins TRBV2 to TRBJ2-1; 8 nucleotides align to TRBD2. This CDR3 is built from 14 residues. V dropped 7 bases and J dropped 7; count of bases not matched to a gene: 9. Looked up from germline, CDR1 is SNHLY and CDR2 is FYNNEI.

The chain links TRBV5-6 to TRBJ1-1; TRBD1 might be the D (5 bases). CDR3 size: 14 residues. V dropped 4 bases and J dropped 5 bases, with 15 bases sitting between them. The germline CDR1 and CDR2 sequences are SGHDT and YYEEEE. The CDR3 loop is CASSPGSPGTEAFF. The DNA of the CDR3 is TGTGCCAGCAGCCCTGGTTCCCCAGGGACTGAAGCTTTCTTT.

This chain uses TRBV11-2 with TRBJ2-1, with 8 positions matching TRBD2. The V and J ends lost 6 bases and 11 bases, in that order; junction bases with no gene match: 3. CDR1 SGHAT and CDR2 FQNNGV come from the germline V gene. The CDR3 is 11 residues long. The CDR3 reads CASRLADQQFF. The CDR3 region has the DNA TGTGCCAGCAGACTAGCGGACCAGCAGTTCTTC.

This clone has just one count. The genes are TRBV2 and TRBJ2-7, with TRBD1 matching 7 bases. The germline V gene has CDR1 SNHLY and CDR2 FYNNEI. The CDR3 loop spans 14 amino acids. V gave up 6 bases and J gave up 4 bases; unmatched junction bases: 9. The CDR3 spells CASRAGTAEYEQYF. Here the CDR3 DNA reads TGTGCCAGCAGAGCCGGGACAGCGGAGTACGAGCAGTACTTC.

The genes are TRBV27 and TRBJ1-2, with 7 bases that match TRBD1. Germline CDR1 is MNHEY and CDR2 is SMNVEV (reference sequence). The length of the CDR3 is 14 residues. The V gene end was trimmed by 3 bases and the J gene end by 5 bases; junction bases not matched to a gene: 6. This CDR3 is CASSFIGGWYGYTF. The CDR3 DNA follows: TGTGCCAGCAGTTTTATAGGGGGCTGGTATGGCTACACCTTC.

This sequence joins TRBV2 and TRBJ2-5; 11 bases line up with TRBD2. CDR3 length equals 17 residues. V lost 3 bases, J lost 5 bases, and 11 bases stayed unmatched. Germline V gives CDR1 SNHLY, CDR2 FYNNEI. In nucleotides, the CDR3 is TGTGCCAGCAGTGATGGAGTAGCGGGAGGGCCGGGGGAGACCCAGTACTTC. Translating gives CASSDGVAGGPGETQYF.

The chain carries TRBV25-1 and TRBJ1-2; 7 bases align to TRBD1. This CDR3 spans 13 amino acids. J was trimmed by 4 bases and V by 3 bases; bases with no gene match: 2. CDR1 is MGHDK, CDR2 SYGVNS, per germline. CDR3 protein: CASSDRGTYGYTF. Written as DNA, the CDR3 is TGTGCCAGCAGTGACAGGGGGACCTATGGCTACACCTTC.

The rearrangement joins TRBV6-5 to TRBJ1-1; tentative D call: TRBD1 (5 bases). The CDR3 loop spans 13 amino acids. Per the germline V gene, CDR1 is MNHEY and CDR2 is SVGAGI. V lost 4 bases, J lost 5 bases, and 11 bases lay in between. CDR3 in DNA: TGTGCCAGCAGTTGGGGTAGGGGAACTGAAGCTTTCTTT. This gives the protein CASSWGRGTEAFF.